The clone carrying this T cell receptor (beta chain) showed up just a few times. What it recognizes is unknown. The naive CD8 fraction comprised CD45RO-negative cells positively selected for CCR7 and excluded terminally differentiated effector memory CD45RA+ cells. These data are taken from a study of shared clonotypes between healthy human individuals. Study context: Per donor, three plates held CD4 naive cells, three held CD4 memory, two held CD8 naive and one held CD8 memory.

Overall study results and limits: It was observed that roughly 5.4% of naive CD4 clonotypes were shared across several donors. Represented genetic and exposure-history diversity was restricted by having few donors.

The table came from immunoSEQ multiplex PCR; TCRdb's copy has only in-frame clones and leaves some out. In the table there are some 2,100,000 clones, 85% to 95% of which are singletons. The CDR3 is 14 amino acids. CDR1 and CDR2 (germline): SGHDT, YYEEEE. V lost 0 bases and J lost 3; bases outside the gene matches: 2. This TCR came from a man aged 18 to 35 in good health. Some clones in this sample may be carry-over from other donors' samples. The sample comprised naive CD8+ T cells from PBMCs. The chain carries TRBV5-6 and TRBJ2-7; TRBD1 aligns across 8 bases. DNA of the CDR3: TGTGCCAGCAGCTTGGGGACAGGGCACTACGAGCAGTACTTC. Its protein product is CASSLGTGHYEQYF. The full variable domain, with the rest looked up from reference TRBV5-6 and TRBJ2-7, is DAGVTQSPTHLIKTRGQQVTLRCSPKSGHDTVSWYQQALGQGPQFIFQYYEEEERQRGNFPDRFSGHQFPNYSSELNVNALLLGDSALYLCASSLGTGHYEQYFGPGTRLTVT.